This paragraph covers one TCR beta chain sequence. What it binds is unknown. The sample belongs to a study of T cell responses to AZD1222 COVID-19 vaccine. The study, taken as a whole, reports: CD4 TCRs linked to vaccination spanned spike, dominating at 160-218 and 743-854. Only a handful of people who got AZD1222 tested seropositive at baseline. Females made up more of the donors, who were largely white British, and clonal diversity may have come out too low. Close to half of spike-specific TCRs reportedly recognize unmutated variant regions.

The CDR3 is made up of 15 amino acids. The junction had 6 bases not matched to a gene; V was cut back by 4 bases and J by 3 bases. From germline, CDR1 is SGHNT and CDR2 YYREEE (reference sequence). Assay used: immunoSEQ multiplex PCR; TCRdb lists only in-frame clones, some missing. The sample lists around 110,000 clones, roughly 87% occurring once. This receptor was taken from an adult who received the AZD1222 COVID-19 vaccine. Sequencing used peripheral blood, obtained 28 days after the second AZD1222 dose. The J gene is TRBJ1-2, the V gene TRBV5-4; 10 bases match TRBD1. CDR3 sequence reads: CASSPGTGDDYGYTF. The DNA of the CDR3 is TGTGCCAGCAGCCCCGGGACAGGGGACGACTATGGCTACACCTTC.